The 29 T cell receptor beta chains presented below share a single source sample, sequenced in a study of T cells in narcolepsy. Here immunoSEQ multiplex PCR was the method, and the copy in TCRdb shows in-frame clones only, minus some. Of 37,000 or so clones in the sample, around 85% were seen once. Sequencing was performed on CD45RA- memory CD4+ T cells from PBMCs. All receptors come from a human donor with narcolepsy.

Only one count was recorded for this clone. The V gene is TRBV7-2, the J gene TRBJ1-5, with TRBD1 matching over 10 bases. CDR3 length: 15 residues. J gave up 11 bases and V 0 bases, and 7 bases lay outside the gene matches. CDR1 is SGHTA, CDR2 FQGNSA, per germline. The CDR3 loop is CASSLAGTGVLTQHF. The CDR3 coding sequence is TGTGCCAGCAGCTTAGCGGGGACAGGGGTTTTGACCCAGCATTTT.

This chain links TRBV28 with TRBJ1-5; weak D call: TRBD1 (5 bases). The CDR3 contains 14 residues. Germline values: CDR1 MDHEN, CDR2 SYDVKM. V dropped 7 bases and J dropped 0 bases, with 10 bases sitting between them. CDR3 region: CASKDGGSNQPQHF. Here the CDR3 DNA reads TGTGCCAGCAAGGATGGGGGTAGCAATCAGCCCCAGCATTTT.

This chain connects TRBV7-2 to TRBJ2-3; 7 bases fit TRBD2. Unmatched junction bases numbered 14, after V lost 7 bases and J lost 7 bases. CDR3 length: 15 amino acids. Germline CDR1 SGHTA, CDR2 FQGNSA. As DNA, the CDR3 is TGTGCCAGCACCACCGGGGGGTCCGCATCTTATACGCAGTATTTT. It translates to CASTTGGSASYTQYF.

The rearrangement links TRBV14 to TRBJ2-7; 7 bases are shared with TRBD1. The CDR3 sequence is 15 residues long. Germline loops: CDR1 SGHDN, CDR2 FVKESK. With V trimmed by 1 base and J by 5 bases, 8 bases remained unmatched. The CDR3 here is CASSQGARGSDEQYF. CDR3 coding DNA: TGTGCCAGCAGCCAAGGGGCCAGGGGGAGTGACGAGCAGTACTTC.

The DNA for the CDR3 is TGTGCCTGGGGAAGTAAGGGGACAAACTATGGCTACACCTTC. As protein: CAWGSKGTNYGYTF. The chain carries TRBV30 and TRBJ1-2, with D perhaps TRBD1 (6 bases). Trimming removed 5 bases at V and 2 bases at J, with 15 bases between. Per the germline V gene, CDR1 is GTSNPN and CDR2 is SVGIG (reference sequence). The CDR3 sequence is 14 residues long.

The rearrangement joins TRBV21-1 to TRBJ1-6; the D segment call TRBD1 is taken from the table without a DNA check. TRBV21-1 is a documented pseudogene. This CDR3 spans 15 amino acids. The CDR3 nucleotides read TGTGCCAGCAGCAACACAGGGCCTACTCATTCACCCCTCCACTTT. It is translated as CASSNTGPTHSPLHF.

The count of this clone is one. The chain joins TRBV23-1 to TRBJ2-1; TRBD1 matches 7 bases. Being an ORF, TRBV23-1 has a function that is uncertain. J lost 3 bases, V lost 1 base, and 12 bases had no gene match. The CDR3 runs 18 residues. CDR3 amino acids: CASSQFSSQGVGYNEQFF. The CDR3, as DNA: TGCGCCAGCAGTCAATTTAGTTCTCAGGGGGTGGGCTACAATGAGCAGTTCTTC.

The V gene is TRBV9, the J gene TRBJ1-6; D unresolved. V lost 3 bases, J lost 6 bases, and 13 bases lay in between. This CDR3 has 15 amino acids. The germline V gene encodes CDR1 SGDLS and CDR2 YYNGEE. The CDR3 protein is CASSAPGLANSPLHF. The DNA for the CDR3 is TGTGCCAGCAGCGCCCCGGGCCTAGCTAATTCACCCCTCCACTTT.

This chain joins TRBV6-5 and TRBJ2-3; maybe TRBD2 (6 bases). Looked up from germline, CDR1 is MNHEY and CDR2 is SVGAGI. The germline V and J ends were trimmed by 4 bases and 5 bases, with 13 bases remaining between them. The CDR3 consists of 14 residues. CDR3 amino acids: CASSSAGRGDTQYF. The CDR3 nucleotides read TGTGCCAGCAGTTCGGCAGGGCGGGGAGATACGCAGTATTTT.

The CDR3 sequence is CATSRVEGARDTQYF. In nucleotides, the CDR3 is TGTGCCACCAGCAGAGTGGAGGGGGCTAGGGATACGCAGTATTTT. This chain links TRBV15 with TRBJ2-3; D may be TRBD1 (7 bases). V lost 1 base and J 6 bases, leaving 14 bases between the germline ends. The CDR3 spans 15 residues. Per germline, CDR1 LNHNV and CDR2 YYDKDF (reference sequence). Full variable domain (outside the CDR3, taken from reference TRBV15 and TRBJ2-3): DAMVIQNPRYQVTQFGKPVTLSCSQTLNHNVMYWYQQKSSQAPKLLFHYYDKDFNNEADTPDNFQSRRPNTSFCFLDIRSPGLGDTAMYLCATSRVEGARDTQYFGPGTRLTVL.

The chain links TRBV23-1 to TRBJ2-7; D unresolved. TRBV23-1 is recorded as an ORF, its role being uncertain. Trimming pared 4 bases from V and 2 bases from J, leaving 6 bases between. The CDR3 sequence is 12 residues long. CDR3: CASSPPTYEQYF. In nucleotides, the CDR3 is TGCGCCAGCAGTCCGCCAACCTACGAGCAGTACTTC.

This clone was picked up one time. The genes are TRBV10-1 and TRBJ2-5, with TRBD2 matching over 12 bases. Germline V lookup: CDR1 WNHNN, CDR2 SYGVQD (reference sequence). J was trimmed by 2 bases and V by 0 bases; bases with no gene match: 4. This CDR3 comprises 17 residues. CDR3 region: CASSESLAGGSQETQYF. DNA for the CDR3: TGCGCCAGCAGTGAGTCACTAGCGGGGGGTTCGCAAGAGACCCAGTACTTC.

In DNA, the CDR3 is TGCGCCAGCAGCAGGCTAGCGGGGGACGAGCAGTACTTC. Encoded protein: CASSRLAGDEQYF. This rearrangement joins TRBV5-1 to TRBJ2-7; TRBD2 agrees at 10 bases. Per germline, CDR1 SGHRS and CDR2 YFSETQ. The CDR3 covers 13 residues. The V gene end was trimmed by 4 bases and the J gene end by 5 bases; junction bases not matched to a gene: 3.

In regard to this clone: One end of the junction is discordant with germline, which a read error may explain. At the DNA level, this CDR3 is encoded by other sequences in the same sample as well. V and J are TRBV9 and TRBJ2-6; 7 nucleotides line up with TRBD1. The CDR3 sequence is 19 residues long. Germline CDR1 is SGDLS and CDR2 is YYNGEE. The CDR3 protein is CASSFPETGRSSGANVLTF. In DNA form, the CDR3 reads TGTGCCAGCAGCTTTCCTGAGACAGGGAGAAGTTCTGGAGCCAACGTCCTGACTTTC.

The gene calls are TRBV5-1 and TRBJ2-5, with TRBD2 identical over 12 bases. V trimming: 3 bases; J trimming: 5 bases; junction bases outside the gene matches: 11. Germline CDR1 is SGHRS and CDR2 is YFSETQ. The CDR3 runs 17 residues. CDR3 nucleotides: TGCGCCAGCAGCTCGGGACTAGCGGGTGAGCGAGGGGAGACCCAGTACTTC. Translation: CASSSGLAGERGETQYF.

CDR3 region: CASSLSETEAFF. The DNA for the CDR3 is TGTGCCAGCAGCTTAAGCGAAACTGAAGCTTTCTTT. This chain connects TRBV5-6 to TRBJ1-1; D uncertain. V was shortened by 2 bases and J by 5 bases, with 7 bases between the two germline ends. Germline CDR1 is SGHDT and CDR2 is YYEEEE. This CDR3 region has 12 residues.

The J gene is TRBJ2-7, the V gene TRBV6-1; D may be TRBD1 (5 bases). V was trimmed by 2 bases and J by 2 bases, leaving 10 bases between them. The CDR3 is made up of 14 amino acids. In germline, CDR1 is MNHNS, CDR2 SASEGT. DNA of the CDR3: TGTGCCAGCAGTGAATATCGGACACCCTACGAGCAGTACTTC. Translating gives CASSEYRTPYEQYF.

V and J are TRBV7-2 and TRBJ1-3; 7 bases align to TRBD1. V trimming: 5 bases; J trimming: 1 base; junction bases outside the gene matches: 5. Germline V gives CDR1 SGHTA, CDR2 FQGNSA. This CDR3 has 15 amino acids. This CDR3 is CASSEQGLSGNTIYF. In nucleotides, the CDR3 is TGTGCCAGCAGCGAACAGGGGCTGTCTGGAAACACCATATATTTT. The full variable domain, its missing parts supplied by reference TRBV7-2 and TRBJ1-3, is GAGVSQSPSNKVTEKGKDVELRCDPISGHTALYWYRQSLGQGLEFLIYFQGNSAPDKSGLPSDRFSAERTGGSVSTLTIQRTQQEDSAVYLCASSEQGLSGNTIYFGEGSWLTVV.

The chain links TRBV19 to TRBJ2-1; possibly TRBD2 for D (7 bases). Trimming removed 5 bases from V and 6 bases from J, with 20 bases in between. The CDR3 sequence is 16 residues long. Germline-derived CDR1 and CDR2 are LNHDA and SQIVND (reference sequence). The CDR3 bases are TGTGCCAGTAGTCCACGGGGGGCTCAGGTACGCAATGAGCAGTTCTTC. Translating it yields CASSPRGAQVRNEQFF.

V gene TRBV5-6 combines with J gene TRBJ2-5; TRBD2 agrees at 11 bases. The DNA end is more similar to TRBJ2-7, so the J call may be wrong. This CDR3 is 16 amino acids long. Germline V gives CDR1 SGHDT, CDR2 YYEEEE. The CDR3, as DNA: TGTGCCAGCAGCTTGGCGACTAGCGGGGCCTCCTACGAGCAGTACTTC. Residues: CASSLATSGASYEQYF.

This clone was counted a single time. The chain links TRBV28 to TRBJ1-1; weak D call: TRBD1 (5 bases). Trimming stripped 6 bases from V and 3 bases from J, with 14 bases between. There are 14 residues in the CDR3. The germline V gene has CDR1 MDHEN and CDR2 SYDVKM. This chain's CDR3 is CASSATGWDTEAFF. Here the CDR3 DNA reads TGTGCCAGCAGCGCCACAGGATGGGACACTGAAGCTTTCTTT.

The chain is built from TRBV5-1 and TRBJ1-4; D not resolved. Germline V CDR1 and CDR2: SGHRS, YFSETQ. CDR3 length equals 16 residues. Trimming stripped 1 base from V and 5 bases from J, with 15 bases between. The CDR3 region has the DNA TGCGCCAGCAGCTTGAGCGGAAACGGGAGGAATGAAAAACTGTTTTTT. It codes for CASSLSGNGRNEKLFF.

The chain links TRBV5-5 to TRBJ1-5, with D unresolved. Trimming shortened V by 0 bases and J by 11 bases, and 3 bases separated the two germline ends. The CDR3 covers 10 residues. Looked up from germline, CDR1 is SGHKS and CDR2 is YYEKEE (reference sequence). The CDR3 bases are TGTGCCAGCAGCTTGGGGTCCCAGCATTTT. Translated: CASSLGSQHF. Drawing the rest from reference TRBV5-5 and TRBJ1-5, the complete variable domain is DAGVTQSPTHLIKTRGQQVTLRCSPISGHKSVSWYQQVLGQGPQFIFQYYEKEERGRGNFPDRFSARQFPNYSSELNVNALLLGDSALYLCASSLGSQHFGDGTRLSIL.

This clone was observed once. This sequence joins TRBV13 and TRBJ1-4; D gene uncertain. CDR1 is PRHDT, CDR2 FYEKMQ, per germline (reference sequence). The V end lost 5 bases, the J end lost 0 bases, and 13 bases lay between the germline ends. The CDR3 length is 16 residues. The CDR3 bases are TGTGCCAGCAGCCTTCGTGGTTTTGCAACTAATGAAAAACTGTTTTTT. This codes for CASSLRGFATNEKLFF.

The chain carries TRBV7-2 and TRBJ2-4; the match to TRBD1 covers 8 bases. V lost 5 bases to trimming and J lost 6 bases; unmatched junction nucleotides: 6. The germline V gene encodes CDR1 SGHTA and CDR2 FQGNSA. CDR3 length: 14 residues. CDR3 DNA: TGTGCCAGCAGCCCGAGACAGGGGAGAAACATTCAGTACTTC. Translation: CASSPRQGRNIQYF. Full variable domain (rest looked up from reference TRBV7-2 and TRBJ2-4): GAGVSQSPSNKVTEKGKDVELRCDPISGHTALYWYRQSLGQGLEFLIYFQGNSAPDKSGLPSDRFSAERTGGSVSTLTIQRTQQEDSAVYLCASSPRQGRNIQYFGAGTRLSVL.

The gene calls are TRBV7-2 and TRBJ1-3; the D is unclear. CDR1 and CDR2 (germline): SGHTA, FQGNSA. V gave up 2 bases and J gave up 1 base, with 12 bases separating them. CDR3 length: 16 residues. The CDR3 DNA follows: TGTGCCAGCAGCTTAAGGTCTATGGGTTCTGGAAACACCATATATTTT. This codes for CASSLRSMGSGNTIYF. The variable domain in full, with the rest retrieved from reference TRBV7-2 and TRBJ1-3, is GAGVSQSPSNKVTEKGKDVELRCDPISGHTALYWYRQSLGQGLEFLIYFQGNSAPDKSGLPSDRFSAERTGGSVSTLTIQRTQQEDSAVYLCASSLRSMGSGNTIYFGEGSWLTVV.

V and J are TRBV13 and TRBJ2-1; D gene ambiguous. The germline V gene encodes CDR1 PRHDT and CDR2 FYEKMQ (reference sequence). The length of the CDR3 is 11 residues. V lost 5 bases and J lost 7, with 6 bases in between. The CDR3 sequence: CASSRDNEQFF. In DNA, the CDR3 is TGTGCCAGCAGCCGAGATAATGAGCAGTTCTTC.

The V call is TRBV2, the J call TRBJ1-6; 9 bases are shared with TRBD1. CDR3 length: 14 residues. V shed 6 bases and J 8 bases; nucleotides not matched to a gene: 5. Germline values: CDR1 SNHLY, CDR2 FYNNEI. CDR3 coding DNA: TGTGCCAGCAGCCGGGACAGGGAGTATTCACCCCTCCACTTT. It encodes CASSRDREYSPLHF.

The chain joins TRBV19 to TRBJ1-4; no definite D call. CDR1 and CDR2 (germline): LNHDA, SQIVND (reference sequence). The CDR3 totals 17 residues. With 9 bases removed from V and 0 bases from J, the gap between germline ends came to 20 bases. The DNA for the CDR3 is TGTGCCAGCTCGCCGTCAGGACGAGTGGCAACTAATGAAAAACTGTTTTTT. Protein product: CASSPSGRVATNEKLFF.